Below, one TCR beta chain is given with its context. This entry belongs to a study of early T cells in non-severe SARS-CoV-2 infection. Study-level background: The sequenced material was bulk RNA from unsorted whole blood, and its chains were unpaired.

This CDR3 is built from 14 residues. Between the trimmed V and J ends, which lost 3 bases and 0 bases, there was a span of 9 bases. The germline CDR1 and CDR2 sequences are SGHRS and YFSETQ. TCRdb redid the calling of the 5' RACE reads with MiXCR, one entry per CDR3 protein. The data show under 60,000 distinct CDR3 sequences, 8% to 13% seen once. The clonotype was recovered from an adult who was a healthcare worker with PCR-confirmed SARS-CoV-2 infection or an uninfected control (not recorded which). The chain uses TRBV5-1 and TRBJ1-2; D is unclear. Sequenced: whole blood. The DNA for the CDR3 is TGCGCCAGCAGCTCGAGGGTTTCTAACTATGGCTACACCTTC. This codes for CASSSRVSNYGYTF.